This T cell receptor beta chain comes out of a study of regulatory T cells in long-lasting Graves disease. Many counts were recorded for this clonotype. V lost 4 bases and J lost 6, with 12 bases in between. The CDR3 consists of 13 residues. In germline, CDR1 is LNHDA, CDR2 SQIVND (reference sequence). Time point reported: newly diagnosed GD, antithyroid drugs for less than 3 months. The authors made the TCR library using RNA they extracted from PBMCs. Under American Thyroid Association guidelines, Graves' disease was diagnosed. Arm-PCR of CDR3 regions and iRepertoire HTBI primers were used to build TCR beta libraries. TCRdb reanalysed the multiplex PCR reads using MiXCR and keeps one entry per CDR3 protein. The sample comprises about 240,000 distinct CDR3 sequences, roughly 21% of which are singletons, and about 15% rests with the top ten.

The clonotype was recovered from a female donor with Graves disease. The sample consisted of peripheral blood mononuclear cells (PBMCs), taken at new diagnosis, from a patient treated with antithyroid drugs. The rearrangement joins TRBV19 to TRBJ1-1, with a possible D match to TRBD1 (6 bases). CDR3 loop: CASSTDRWAEAFF. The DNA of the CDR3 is TGTGCCAGTAGTACCGACAGGTGGGCTGAAGCTTTCTTT.